This T cell receptor beta chain was sequenced in a study of tissue T cells after allogeneic stem cell transplantation. On the study more broadly: Several unmodified and three CD34-selected T-cell-depleted grafts went to graft-versus-host disease patients.

The CDR3 extends over 15 amino acids. From germline, CDR1 is SGHAT and CDR2 FQNNGV. The V gene end was trimmed by 3 bases and the J gene end by 9 bases; junction bases not matched to a gene: 4. This clone has only one observation. Clones were sequenced by immunoSEQ multiplex PCR, and TCRdb holds only the in-frame ones, with some missing. The sample contains over a thousand clones, 35% to 50% of which appear only once. The chain has TRBV11-2 and TRBJ2-1, with 14 nucleotides matching TRBD2. Sequencing was performed on stomach tissue, taken at autopsy. The sequence was collected from a female patient aged 40-69 years with steroid-refractory graft-versus-host disease after an allogeneic stem cell transplant. Some of the T cells may derive from the graft donor. The CDR3 loop reads CASSLGTSGSVEQFF. CDR3 bases: TGTGCCAGCAGCTTGGGGACTAGCGGGAGTGTTGAGCAGTTCTTC.